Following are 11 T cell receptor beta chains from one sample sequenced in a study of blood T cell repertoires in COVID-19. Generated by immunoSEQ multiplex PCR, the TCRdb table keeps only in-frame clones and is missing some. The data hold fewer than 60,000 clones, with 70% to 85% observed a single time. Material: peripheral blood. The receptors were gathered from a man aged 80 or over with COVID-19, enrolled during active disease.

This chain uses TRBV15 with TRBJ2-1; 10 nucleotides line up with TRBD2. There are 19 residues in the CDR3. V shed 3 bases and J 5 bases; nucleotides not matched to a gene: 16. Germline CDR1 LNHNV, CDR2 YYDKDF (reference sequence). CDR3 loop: CATSSLLRYGTSVNNEQFF. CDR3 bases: TGTGCCACCAGCAGCTTACTAAGGTACGGGACTAGCGTCAACAATGAGCAGTTCTTC.

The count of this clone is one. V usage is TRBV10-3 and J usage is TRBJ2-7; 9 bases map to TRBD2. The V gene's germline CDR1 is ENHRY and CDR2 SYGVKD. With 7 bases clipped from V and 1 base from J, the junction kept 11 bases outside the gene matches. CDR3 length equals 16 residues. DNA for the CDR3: TGTGCCATCACCCTCCCCAATACTAGCGGGTCCTACGAGCAGTACGTC. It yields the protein CAITLPNTSGSYEQYV.

The CDR3 reads CASSFDLARTDTQYF. In nucleotides, the CDR3 is TGTGCCAGCAGCTTTGACTTAGCCCGCACAGATACGCAGTATTTT. The chain joins TRBV7-2 to TRBJ2-3, with D uncertain. Between the trimmed V and J ends, which lost 3 bases and 1 base, there was a span of 11 bases. The CDR3 is 15 amino acids. Germline V gene lookup returns CDR1 SGHTA and CDR2 FQGNSA.

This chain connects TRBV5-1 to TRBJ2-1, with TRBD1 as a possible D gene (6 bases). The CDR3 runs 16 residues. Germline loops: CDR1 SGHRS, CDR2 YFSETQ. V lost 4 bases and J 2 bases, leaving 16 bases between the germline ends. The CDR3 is CASSPITGSPYNEQFF. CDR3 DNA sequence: TGCGCCAGCAGCCCGATCACAGGGAGTCCCTACAATGAGCAGTTCTTC.

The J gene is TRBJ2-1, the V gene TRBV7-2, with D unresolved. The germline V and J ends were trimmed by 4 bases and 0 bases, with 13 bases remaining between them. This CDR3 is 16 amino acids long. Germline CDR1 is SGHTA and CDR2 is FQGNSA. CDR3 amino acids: CASSSSQASSYNEQFF. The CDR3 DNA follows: TGTGCCAGCAGCTCCTCCCAGGCAAGCTCCTACAATGAGCAGTTCTTC.

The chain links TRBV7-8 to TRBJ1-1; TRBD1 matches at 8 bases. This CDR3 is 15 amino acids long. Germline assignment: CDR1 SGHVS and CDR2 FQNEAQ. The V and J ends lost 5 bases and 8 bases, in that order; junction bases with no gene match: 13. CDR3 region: CASSANYRGILEAFF. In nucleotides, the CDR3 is TGTGCCAGCAGCGCAAACTACAGGGGGATCTTGGAAGCTTTCTTT.

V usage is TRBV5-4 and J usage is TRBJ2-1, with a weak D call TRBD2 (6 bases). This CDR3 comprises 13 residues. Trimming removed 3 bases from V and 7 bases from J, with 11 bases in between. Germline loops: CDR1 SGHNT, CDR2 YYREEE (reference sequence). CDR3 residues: CASSSRTKNEQFF. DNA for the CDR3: TGTGCCAGCAGCTCCAGGACTAAAAATGAGCAGTTCTTC. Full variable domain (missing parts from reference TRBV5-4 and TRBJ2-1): ETGVTQSPTHLIKTRGQQVTLRCSSQSGHNTVSWYQQALGQGPQFIFQYYREEENGRGNFPPRFSGLQFPNYSSELNVNALELDDSALYLCASSSRTKNEQFFGPGTRLTVL.

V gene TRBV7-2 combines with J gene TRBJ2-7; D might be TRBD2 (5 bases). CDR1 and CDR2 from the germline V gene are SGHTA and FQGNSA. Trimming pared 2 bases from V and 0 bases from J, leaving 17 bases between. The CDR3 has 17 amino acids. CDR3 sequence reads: CASSLSPGEILSYEQYF. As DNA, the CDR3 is TGTGCCAGCAGCTTAAGCCCCGGGGAAATCCTCTCCTACGAGCAGTACTTC.

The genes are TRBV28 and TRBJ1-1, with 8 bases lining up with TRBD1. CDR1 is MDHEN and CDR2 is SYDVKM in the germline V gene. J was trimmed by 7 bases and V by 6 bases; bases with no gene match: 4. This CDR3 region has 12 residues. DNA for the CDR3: TGTGCCAGCAGACTCGGACAGGGTGAAGCTTTCTTT. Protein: CASRLGQGEAFF.

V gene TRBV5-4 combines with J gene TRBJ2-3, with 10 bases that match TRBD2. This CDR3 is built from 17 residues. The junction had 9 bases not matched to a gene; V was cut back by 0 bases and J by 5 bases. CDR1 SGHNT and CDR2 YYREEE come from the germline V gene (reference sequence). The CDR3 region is CASSLEGSGRAQDTQYF. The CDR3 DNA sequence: TGTGCCAGCAGCTTGGAGGGGAGCGGGAGGGCCCAAGATACGCAGTATTTT.

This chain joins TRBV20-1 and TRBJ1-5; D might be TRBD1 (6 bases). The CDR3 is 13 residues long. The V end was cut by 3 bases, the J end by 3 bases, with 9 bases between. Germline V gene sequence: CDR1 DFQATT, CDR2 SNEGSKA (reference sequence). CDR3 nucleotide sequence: TGCAGTGCTAGTCGACAGGACAATCAGCCCCAGCATTTT. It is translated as CSASRQDNQPQHF.